This T cell receptor beta chain was found in a study of control samples from healthy donors and cancer patients. The repertoire was sequenced with immunoSEQ multiplex PCR; TCRdb's copy has only in-frame clones and lacks some. The table includes around 99,000 clones, approximately 90% detected once. The CDR3 is 16 amino acids. Germline V CDR1 and CDR2: SGHRS, YFSETQ. The V and J ends lost 6 bases and 10 bases respectively, with 26 bases between them. The origin of this receptor is a human donor in good health. The donor label of this sample is uncertain. The chain combines TRBV5-1 with TRBJ2-1; D is possibly TRBD2 (7 bases). Sequences were obtained from blood. CDR3 in amino acids: CASTWGPGGGSGEQFF. The CDR3 bases are TGCGCCAGCACCTGGGGTCCGGGGGGCGGCAGTGGCGAGCAGTTCTTC.